This TCR beta chain is drawn from a study of Ad26.COV2.S vaccination and SARS-CoV-2 variants. Turning to the study itself: Recipients of Ad26.COV2.S got it intramuscularly, once or twice 56 days apart. Broader study findings: Similar non-spike TCR breadth was seen in vaccine and placebo recipients.

Treatment specified: around 19 received Ad26.COV2.S at low or high dose, single or two shots; 5 received placebo; per-sample allocation not given. Sampling was done on day 63 after the first vaccine or placebo injection. Vaccination employed an Ad26 vector expressing the Wuhan-strain SARS-CoV-2 spike. Clones were sequenced by immunoSEQ multiplex PCR, and TCRdb holds only the in-frame ones, with some missing. The sample has about 500,000 clones; nearly 90% are singletons. In the case of this clone: Its antigen remains unknown.

Germline-derived CDR1 and CDR2 are SQVTM and ANQGSEA. The ends were cut back, 6 bases at V and 3 bases at J, with 9 bases in the middle. The CDR3 has 11 residues. This sequence originates from a person between 18 and 59 years old who received the Ad26.COV2.S COVID-19 vaccine or a placebo. The V call is TRBV29-1, the J call TRBJ2-7; D not resolved. The sample consisted of peripheral blood, taken in a trial of Ad26.COV2.S vaccine versus placebo. CDR3 protein: CSVQRNYEQYF. CDR3 coding DNA: TGCAGCGTACAACGGAACTACGAGCAGTACTTC.